This T cell receptor (beta chain) originates from a study of blood T cell repertoires in COVID-19. Looking at the study overall: Researchers got acute and convalescent COVID-19 samples from the United States, Italy and Spain. T cells, B-cell-depleted T cells, or PBMCs provided the cDNA or gDNA that served as material.

Profiling relied on immunoSEQ multiplex PCR, and the TCRdb table lists in-frame clones only, not all of them. The data hold around 63,000 clones, with around 82% observed a single time. V lost 1 base and J lost 9; bases outside the gene matches: 1. In germline, CDR1 is MGHRA, CDR2 YSYEKL. The CDR3 loop spans 13 amino acids. Source material: peripheral blood. The rearrangement links TRBV4-1 to TRBJ2-1; TRBD1 matches at 9 bases. This sequence originates from a man in his sixties with COVID-19, enrolled during active disease. The chain's CDR3 is CASSQGQGVEQFF. In DNA form, the CDR3 reads TGCGCCAGCAGCCAAGGACAGGGGGTTGAGCAGTTCTTC.